This is a list of T cell receptor beta chains from one sample in a study of control samples from healthy donors and cancer patients. TCRdb's copy holds only in-frame clones and misses some; the assay was immunoSEQ multiplex PCR. This table has fewer than 200,000 clones, 88% appearing once. The sequencing sample was made of blood. These TCRs come from a woman aged 25 to 45 in good health. The CDR3 runs from the conserved cysteine through the conserved F or W. D genes are given only for firm matches.

D gene: -; J gene: TRBJ1-5; V gene: TRBV5-1; CDR3 protein: CASRSDLNQPQHF
D gene: -; J gene: TRBJ2-2; V gene: TRBV11-3; CDR3 protein: CASSPREGYDGELFF
D gene: -; J gene: TRBJ1-1; V gene: TRBV14; CDR3 protein: CASSRSGGANTEAFF
D gene: TRBD1; J gene: TRBJ1-6; V gene: TRBV25-1; CDR3 protein: CASRTGGRSPLHF
D gene: -; J gene: TRBJ1-4; V gene: TRBV5-5; CDR3 protein: CASSSGGTNEKLFF
D gene: -; J gene: TRBJ1-4; V gene: TRBV27; CDR3 protein: CASSPNYWRATNEKLFF
D gene: TRBD1; J gene: TRBJ1-2; V gene: TRBV5-1; CDR3 protein: CASSRTAGGGYGYTF
D gene: TRBD2; J gene: TRBJ2-1; V gene: TRBV27; CDR3 protein: CASSPQGGGRPYNEQFF
D gene: -; J gene: TRBJ1-5; V gene: TRBV4-2; CDR3 protein: CASSQEPSRPQHF
D gene: -; J gene: TRBJ2-5; V gene: TRBV10-3; CDR3 protein: CAISESGETQYF
D gene: -; J gene: TRBJ1-1; V gene: TRBV3-1/TRBV3-2; CDR3 protein: CASSPLAGDKVDTEAFF